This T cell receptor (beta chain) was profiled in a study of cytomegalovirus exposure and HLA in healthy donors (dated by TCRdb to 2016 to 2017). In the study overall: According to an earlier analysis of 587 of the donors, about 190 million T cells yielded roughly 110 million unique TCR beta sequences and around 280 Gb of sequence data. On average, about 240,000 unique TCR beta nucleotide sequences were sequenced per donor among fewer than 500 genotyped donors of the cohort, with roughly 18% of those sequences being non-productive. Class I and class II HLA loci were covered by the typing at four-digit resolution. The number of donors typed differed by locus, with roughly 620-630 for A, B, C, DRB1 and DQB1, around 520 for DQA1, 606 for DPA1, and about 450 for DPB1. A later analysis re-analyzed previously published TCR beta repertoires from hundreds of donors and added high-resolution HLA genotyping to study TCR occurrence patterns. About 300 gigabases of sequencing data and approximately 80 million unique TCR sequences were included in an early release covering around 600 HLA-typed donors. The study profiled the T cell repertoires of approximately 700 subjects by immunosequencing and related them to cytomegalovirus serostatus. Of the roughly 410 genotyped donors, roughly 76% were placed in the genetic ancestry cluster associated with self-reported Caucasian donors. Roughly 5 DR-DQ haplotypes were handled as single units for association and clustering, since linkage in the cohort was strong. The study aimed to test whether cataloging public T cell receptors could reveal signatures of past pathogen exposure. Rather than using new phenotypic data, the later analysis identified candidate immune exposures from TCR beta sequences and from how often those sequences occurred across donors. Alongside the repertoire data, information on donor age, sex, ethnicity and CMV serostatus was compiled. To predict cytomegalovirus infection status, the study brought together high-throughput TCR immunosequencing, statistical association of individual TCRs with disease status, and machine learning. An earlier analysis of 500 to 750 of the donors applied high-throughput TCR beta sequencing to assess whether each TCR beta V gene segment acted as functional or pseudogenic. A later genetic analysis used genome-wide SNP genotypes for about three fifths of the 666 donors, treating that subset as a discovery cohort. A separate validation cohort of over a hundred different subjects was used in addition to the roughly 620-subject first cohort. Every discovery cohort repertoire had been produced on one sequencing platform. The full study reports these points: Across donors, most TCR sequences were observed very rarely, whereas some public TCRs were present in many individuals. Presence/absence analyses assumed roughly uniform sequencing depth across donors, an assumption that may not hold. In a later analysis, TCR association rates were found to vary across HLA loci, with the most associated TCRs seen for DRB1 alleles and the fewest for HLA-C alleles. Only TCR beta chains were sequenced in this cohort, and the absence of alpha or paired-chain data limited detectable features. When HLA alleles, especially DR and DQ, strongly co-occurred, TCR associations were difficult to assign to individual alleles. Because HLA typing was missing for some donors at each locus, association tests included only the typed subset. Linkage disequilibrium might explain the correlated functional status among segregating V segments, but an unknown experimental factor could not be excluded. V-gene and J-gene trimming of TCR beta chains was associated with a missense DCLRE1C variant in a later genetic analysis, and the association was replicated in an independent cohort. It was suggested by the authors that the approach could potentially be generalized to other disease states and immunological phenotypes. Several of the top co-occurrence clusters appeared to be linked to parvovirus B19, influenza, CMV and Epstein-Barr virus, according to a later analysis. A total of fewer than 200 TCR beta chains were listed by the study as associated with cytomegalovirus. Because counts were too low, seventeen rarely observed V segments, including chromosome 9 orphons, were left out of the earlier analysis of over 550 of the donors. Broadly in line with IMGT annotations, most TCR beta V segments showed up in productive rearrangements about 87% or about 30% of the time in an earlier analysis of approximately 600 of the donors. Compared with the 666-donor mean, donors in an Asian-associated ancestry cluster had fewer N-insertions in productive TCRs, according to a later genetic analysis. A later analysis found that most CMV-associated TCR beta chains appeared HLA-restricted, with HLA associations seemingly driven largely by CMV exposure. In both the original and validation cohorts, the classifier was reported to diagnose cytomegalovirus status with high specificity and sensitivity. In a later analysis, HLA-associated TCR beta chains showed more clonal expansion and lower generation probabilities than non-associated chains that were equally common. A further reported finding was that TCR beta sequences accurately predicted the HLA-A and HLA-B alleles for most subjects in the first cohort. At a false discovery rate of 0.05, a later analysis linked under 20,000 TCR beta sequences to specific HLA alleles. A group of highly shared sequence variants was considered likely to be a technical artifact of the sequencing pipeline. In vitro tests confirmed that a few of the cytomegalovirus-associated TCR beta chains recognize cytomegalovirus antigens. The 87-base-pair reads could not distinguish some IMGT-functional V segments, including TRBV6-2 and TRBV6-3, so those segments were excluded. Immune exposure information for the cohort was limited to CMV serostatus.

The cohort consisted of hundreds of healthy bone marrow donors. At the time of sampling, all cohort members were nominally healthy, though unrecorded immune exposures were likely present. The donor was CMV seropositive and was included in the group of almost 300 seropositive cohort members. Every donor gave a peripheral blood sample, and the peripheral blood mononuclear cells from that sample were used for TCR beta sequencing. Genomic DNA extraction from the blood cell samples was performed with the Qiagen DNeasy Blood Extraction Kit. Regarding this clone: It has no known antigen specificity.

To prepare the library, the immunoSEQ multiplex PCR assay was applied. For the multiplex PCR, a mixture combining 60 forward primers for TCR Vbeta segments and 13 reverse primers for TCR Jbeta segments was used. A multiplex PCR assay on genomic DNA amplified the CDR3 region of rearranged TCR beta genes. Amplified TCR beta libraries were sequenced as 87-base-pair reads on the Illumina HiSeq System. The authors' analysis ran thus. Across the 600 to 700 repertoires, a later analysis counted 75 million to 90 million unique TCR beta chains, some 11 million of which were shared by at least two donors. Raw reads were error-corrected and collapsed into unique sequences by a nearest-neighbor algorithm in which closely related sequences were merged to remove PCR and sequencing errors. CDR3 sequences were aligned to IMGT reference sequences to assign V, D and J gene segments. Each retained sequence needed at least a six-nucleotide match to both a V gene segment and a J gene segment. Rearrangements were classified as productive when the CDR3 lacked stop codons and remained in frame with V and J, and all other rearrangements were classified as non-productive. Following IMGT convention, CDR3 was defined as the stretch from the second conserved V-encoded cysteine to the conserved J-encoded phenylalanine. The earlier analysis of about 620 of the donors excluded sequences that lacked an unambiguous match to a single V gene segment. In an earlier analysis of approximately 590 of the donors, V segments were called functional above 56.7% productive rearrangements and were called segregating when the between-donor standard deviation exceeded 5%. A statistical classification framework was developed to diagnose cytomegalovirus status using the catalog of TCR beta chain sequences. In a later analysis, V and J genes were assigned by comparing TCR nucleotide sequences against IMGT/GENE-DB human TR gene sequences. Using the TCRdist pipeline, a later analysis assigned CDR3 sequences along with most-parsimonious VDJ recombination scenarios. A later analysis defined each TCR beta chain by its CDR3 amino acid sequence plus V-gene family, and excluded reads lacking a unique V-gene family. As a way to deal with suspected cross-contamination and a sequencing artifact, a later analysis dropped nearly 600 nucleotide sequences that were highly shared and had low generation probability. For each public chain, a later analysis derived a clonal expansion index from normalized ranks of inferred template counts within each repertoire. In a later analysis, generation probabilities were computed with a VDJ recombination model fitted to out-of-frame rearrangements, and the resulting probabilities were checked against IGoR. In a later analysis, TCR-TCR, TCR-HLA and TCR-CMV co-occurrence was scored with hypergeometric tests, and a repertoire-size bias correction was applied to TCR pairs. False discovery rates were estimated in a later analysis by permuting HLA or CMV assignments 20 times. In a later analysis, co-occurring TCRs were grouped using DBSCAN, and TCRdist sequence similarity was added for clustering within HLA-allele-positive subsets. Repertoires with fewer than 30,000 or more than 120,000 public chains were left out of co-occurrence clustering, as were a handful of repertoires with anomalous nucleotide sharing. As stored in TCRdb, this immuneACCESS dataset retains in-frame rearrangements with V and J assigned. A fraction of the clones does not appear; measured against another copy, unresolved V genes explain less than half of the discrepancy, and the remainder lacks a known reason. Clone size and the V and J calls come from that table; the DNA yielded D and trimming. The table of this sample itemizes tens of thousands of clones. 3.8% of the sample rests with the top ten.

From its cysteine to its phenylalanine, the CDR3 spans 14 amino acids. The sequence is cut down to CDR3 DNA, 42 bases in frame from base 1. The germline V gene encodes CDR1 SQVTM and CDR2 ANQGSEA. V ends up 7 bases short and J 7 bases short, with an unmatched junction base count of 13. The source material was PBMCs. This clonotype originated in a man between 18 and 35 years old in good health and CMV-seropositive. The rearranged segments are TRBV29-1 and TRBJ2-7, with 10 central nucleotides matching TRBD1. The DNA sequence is TGCAGCGCTGGTTCCGGGACAGGGGCCCTGGAGCAGTACTTC. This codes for CSAGSGTGALEQYF.